This T cell receptor (beta chain) was recorded in a study of persistence of HIV-infected CD4 T cells. The immunoSEQ assay was version 4, run in survey mode. Sequencing was performed with immunoSEQ multiplex PCR; in TCRdb, only in-frame clones are kept and a portion is missing. The repertoire consists of fewer than 45,000 clones, with roughly 90% occurring once and the leading ten covering roughly 0.44%. Concerning this clone itself: The antigen remains unidentified.

Study-wide results and limits: Within sorted populations, more oligoclonal TCRs accompanied more oligoclonal proviruses. Compared with CD3/CD28-stimulated cells, CMV- and Gag-responding cells showed lower TCRbeta richness.

This nonspecific control used anti-CD3/anti-CD28 bead stimulation of CD4+ T cells. Sorting selected CD4+ T cells upregulating both CD40 ligand and CD69. Donors had CD4+ T cell counts above 400 cells/uL and were CMV-seropositive. CD8-depleted PBMCs were stimulated around 17 hours with anti-CD28/CD49d costimulation, CD40-blocking antibody and enfuvirtide. From germline, CDR1 is SGHTS and CDR2 YDEGEE. V was shortened by 6 bases and J by 1 base, with 22 bases between the two germline ends. CDR3 length: 18 amino acids. This TCR was sampled from an adult woman with HIV who was CMV-seropositive. This specimen consisted of CD4+ T cells sorted from PBMCs after approximately 18-hour stimulation, obtained from a patient who received antiretroviral therapy. V gene TRBV5-8 combines with J gene TRBJ1-4; D may be TRBD1 (5 bases). CDR3 loop: CASNPYAGKGLTNEKLFF. CDR3 in DNA: TGTGCCAGCAACCCATACGCAGGGAAAGGATTAACTAATGAAAAACTGTTTTTT.